This T cell receptor (beta chain) was observed in a study of blood T cell repertoires in COVID-19. This clone was observed a single time. This table comes from immunoSEQ multiplex PCR, and its TCRdb copy is limited to in-frame clones, with some not included. The data show about 210,000 clones, 80% seen once. Participants were aged 18 to 89 years from about two dozen US areas. The receptor comes from a man younger than 45 with acute COVID-19. Input material: PBMCs or T cells enriched from blood (not recorded which).

The CDR3 DNA is TGTGCCAGCAGCCCCGGGACTACAAAAGAGACCCAGTACTTC. The encoded protein is CASSPGTTKETQYF. The chain carries TRBV3-1 (or the pseudogene TRBV3-2) and TRBJ2-5; 7 nucleotides match TRBD2. CDR1 is LGHDT, CDR2 YNNKEL, per germline (reference sequence). The CDR3 has 14 residues. The junction had 5 bases not matched to a gene; V was cut back by 4 bases and J by 3 bases.